This paragraph covers one T cell receptor beta chain sequence. Its target is not known. Produced via immunoSEQ multiplex PCR; TCRdb's table is partial and in-frame only. Of 70,000 to 85,000 clones in the sample, roughly 92% were seen once. The sample originates from a study of cytomegalovirus exposure and HLA in healthy donors. Study-level results: Subsequent analysis of the roughly 120 validation repertoires found a tendency for first-cohort TCR clusters to co-occur. Researchers catalogued approximately 170 TCR beta chains as cytomegalovirus-associated.

The V and J ends lost 4 bases and 5 bases, in that order; junction bases with no gene match: 3. This CDR3 has 14 amino acids. Germline V lookup: CDR1 SGHTA, CDR2 FQGNSA. The clonotype originates from a woman in her late teens or twenties in good health and CMV-seropositive. The sequenced material came from PBMCs. The chain recombines TRBV7-2 with TRBJ2-3, with TRBD2 identical over 10 bases. The CDR3 loop reads CASSSSGGEDTQYF. CDR3 coding DNA: TGTGCCAGCAGCTCCAGCGGGGGGGAAGATACGCAGTATTTT.